A selection of T cell receptor beta chains follows, all from one sample in a study of beta chain features in type 1 diabetes. Clones were read by immunoSEQ multiplex PCR, and TCRdb kept only the in-frame ones, dropping some. Here the sample spans nearly 250,000 clones, 11% to 15% being singletons. Sequenced sample: naive CD4+ T cells from blood. The receptors were sampled from a middle-aged woman in good health. Each CDR3 is given with its conserved first and last residue. A D gene is named only where the DNA matches it firmly. The size field is filled for only some rows; it gives once, few, many or a size class.

cdr3_nt: TGTGCCAGCAGCCCATTTAATGGTCGACTGGGCTACACCTTC; cdr3_aa: CASSPFNGRLGYTF; d_call: .; v_call: TRBV7-2; j_call: TRBJ1-2; clone_size: .
cdr3_nt: TGCGCCAGCAGCTTGGGAACCCCTCCCGGGAAGACCCAGTACTTC; cdr3_aa: CASSLGTPPGKTQYF; d_call: .; v_call: TRBV5-1; j_call: TRBJ2-5; clone_size: .
cdr3_nt: TGTGCCACCAGCAGAGAGACAGGGGACTACAACTTC; cdr3_aa: CATSRETGDYNF; d_call: .; v_call: TRBV15; j_call: TRBJ2-7; clone_size: few
cdr3_nt: TGTGCCAGCAGCTTAGCACAGGGGTATGGCTACACCTTC; cdr3_aa: CASSLAQGYGYTF; d_call: TRBD1; v_call: TRBV7-9; j_call: TRBJ1-2; clone_size: many
cdr3_nt: TGTGCCAGCAGCTCCTACGACTATGGCTACACCTTC; cdr3_aa: CASSSYDYGYTF; d_call: .; v_call: TRBV7-2; j_call: TRBJ1-2; clone_size: few
cdr3_nt: TGCGCCAGCAGTCCGGACTATGGCTACACCTTC; cdr3_aa: CASSPDYGYTF; d_call: .; v_call: TRBV10-2; j_call: TRBJ1-2; clone_size: .
cdr3_nt: TGTGCCAGCAGTCTTTGCGGACTTAGTCCAGAGACCCAGTACTTC; cdr3_aa: CASSLCGLSPETQYF; d_call: .; v_call: TRBV6-4; j_call: TRBJ2-5; clone_size: .
cdr3_nt: TGTGCCAGCAGCGTAGGGCCGATCAATCAGCCCCAGCATTTT; cdr3_aa: CASSVGPINQPQHF; d_call: .; v_call: TRBV9; j_call: TRBJ1-5; clone_size: few
cdr3_nt: TGTGCCAGCAAGAGTCCCGGGACAGGGTGGGATGGCTACACCTTC; cdr3_aa: CASKSPGTGWDGYTF; d_call: TRBD1; v_call: TRBV6-5; j_call: TRBJ1-2; clone_size: .
cdr3_nt: TGTGCCAGCAGTTACTCTCTCCTCACAGGGTGGGAAAAACTGTTTTTT; cdr3_aa: CASSYSLLTGWEKLFF; d_call: .; v_call: TRBV6-5; j_call: TRBJ1-4; clone_size: .
cdr3_nt: TGTGCCAGCAGTTACTTTCAGGGACAGGGGGCCGAGCAGTACTTC; cdr3_aa: CASSYFQGQGAEQYF; d_call: TRBD1; v_call: TRBV6-5; j_call: TRBJ2-7; clone_size: .
cdr3_nt: TGTGCCAGTAGTATAGGGGACACCGTCTACGAGCAGTACTTC; cdr3_aa: CASSIGDTVYEQYF; d_call: .; v_call: TRBV19; j_call: TRBJ2-7; clone_size: few
cdr3_nt: TGCGCCAGCAGCTTGAGGGGTACCGGGGCCAACGTCCTGACTTTC; cdr3_aa: CASSLRGTGANVLTF; d_call: .; v_call: TRBV5-1; j_call: TRBJ2-6; clone_size: few
cdr3_nt: TGTGCCACCAACCGACAGGGGGGCGGAGACGGGGAGCTGTTTTTT; cdr3_aa: CATNRQGGGDGELFF; d_call: TRBD1; v_call: TRBV15; j_call: TRBJ2-2; clone_size: few
cdr3_nt: TGTGCCAGCAGCTCCTTACAGGGGGGGCATGAAAAACTGTTTTTT; cdr3_aa: CASSSLQGGHEKLFF; d_call: TRBD1; v_call: TRBV7-2; j_call: TRBJ1-4; clone_size: .
cdr3_nt: TGTGCCATCAGGGACAGGGGGCTAAAAGACACTGAAGCTTTCTTT; cdr3_aa: CAIRDRGLKDTEAFF; d_call: TRBD1; v_call: TRBV10-3; j_call: TRBJ1-1; clone_size: few
cdr3_nt: TGTGCCAGCAGTGGACAGGCCCAAGAGACCCAGTACTTC; cdr3_aa: CASSGQAQETQYF; d_call: TRBD1; v_call: TRBV27; j_call: TRBJ2-5; clone_size: few
cdr3_nt: TGTGCCAGTAGCGACAGATTTAATCAGCCCCAGCATTTT; cdr3_aa: CASSDRFNQPQHF; d_call: .; v_call: TRBV19; j_call: TRBJ1-5; clone_size: .
cdr3_nt: TGTGCCAGCAGTTACCTCGAGGGGGGGATCCAGTACTTC; cdr3_aa: CASSYLEGGIQYF; d_call: .; v_call: TRBV6-5; j_call: TRBJ2-5; clone_size: .
cdr3_nt: TGTGCCAGCAGCTCCCAGGGTGGAAACACTGAAGCTTTCTTT; cdr3_aa: CASSSQGGNTEAFF; d_call: .; v_call: TRBV7-2; j_call: TRBJ1-1; clone_size: few
cdr3_nt: TGTGCCAGCAGTCGGGACAGGGTATGGTCGGAAGCTTTCTTT; cdr3_aa: CASSRDRVWSEAFF; d_call: TRBD1; v_call: TRBV6-1; j_call: TRBJ1-1; clone_size: .
cdr3_nt: TGCGCCAGCAGCCAAGTACAGGGAACTGAAGCTTTCTTT; cdr3_aa: CASSQVQGTEAFF; d_call: .; v_call: TRBV4-1; j_call: TRBJ1-1; clone_size: few
cdr3_nt: TGTGCCAGCAGCGGGACTACGAAAGAGACCCAGTACTTC; cdr3_aa: CASSGTTKETQYF; d_call: TRBD2; v_call: TRBV5-4; j_call: TRBJ2-5; clone_size: many
cdr3_nt: TGTGCCAGCAGTTTTTCCGGGACAGTGACGTTCTTC; cdr3_aa: CASSFSGTVTFF; d_call: TRBD1; v_call: TRBV6-5; j_call: TRBJ2-1; clone_size: .
cdr3_nt: TGCGCCAGCAGCCAAGGATACGGGGGGTTATGGGGCTACACCTTC; cdr3_aa: CASSQGYGGLWGYTF; d_call: .; v_call: TRBV4-1; j_call: TRBJ1-2; clone_size: .
cdr3_nt: TGCGCCAGCAGCTTGGCTGGCAGCTACGAGCAGTACTTC; cdr3_aa: CASSLAGSYEQYF; d_call: .; v_call: TRBV5-1; j_call: TRBJ2-7; clone_size: few
cdr3_nt: TGCGCCAGCAGCTTACAACTAGCGGGGGGAGATACGCAGTATTTT; cdr3_aa: CASSLQLAGGDTQYF; d_call: TRBD2; v_call: TRBV5-1; j_call: TRBJ2-3; clone_size: .
cdr3_nt: TGCGCCAGCAGCGCTCAGGCGGGGATTATTAGCAATCAGCCCCAGCATTTT; cdr3_aa: CASSAQAGIISNQPQHF; d_call: .; v_call: TRBV4-1; j_call: TRBJ1-5; clone_size: few
cdr3_nt: TGCGCCAGCAAGAGGGGGGGTGTCGGGCAAGAGACCCAGTACTTC; cdr3_aa: CASKRGGVGQETQYF; d_call: .; v_call: TRBV5-1; j_call: TRBJ2-5; clone_size: .
cdr3_nt: TGTGCCAGCAGTGCTACGAGCTACGAGCAGTACTTC; cdr3_aa: CASSATSYEQYF; d_call: .; v_call: TRBV27; j_call: TRBJ2-7; clone_size: few
cdr3_nt: TGCGCCAGCAGCCCGGGGACTAGCGGGGGGTACGAGCAGTACTTC; cdr3_aa: CASSPGTSGGYEQYF; d_call: TRBD2; v_call: TRBV5-1; j_call: TRBJ2-7; clone_size: few
cdr3_nt: TGTGCCAGCAGCGTAGCTTCTCAGGCCAACTATGGCTACACCTTC; cdr3_aa: CASSVASQANYGYTF; d_call: .; v_call: TRBV9; j_call: TRBJ1-2; clone_size: few
cdr3_nt: TGTGCCAGCAGTTACACGGTGGTGGATACGCAGTATTTT; cdr3_aa: CASSYTVVDTQYF; d_call: .; v_call: TRBV6-5; j_call: TRBJ2-3; clone_size: few
cdr3_nt: TGTGCCAGCAGCTCTCGCGCGGGGGGGCATGAGCAGTTCTTC; cdr3_aa: CASSSRAGGHEQFF; d_call: TRBD2; v_call: TRBV9; j_call: TRBJ2-1; clone_size: once
cdr3_nt: TGCGCCAGCAGCTTACCGGGACAGTCTAATTCACCCCTCCACTTT; cdr3_aa: CASSLPGQSNSPLHF; d_call: TRBD1; v_call: TRBV5-1; j_call: TRBJ1-6; clone_size: .
cdr3_nt: TGTGCCAGCAGCTACCGGACAGGGCGACCTAGCACAGATACGCAGTATTTT; cdr3_aa: CASSYRTGRPSTDTQYF; d_call: TRBD1; v_call: TRBV14; j_call: TRBJ2-3; clone_size: .
cdr3_nt: TGTGCCAGCAGCTTAATAGCGGGGGTCCAAGAGACCCAGTACTTC; cdr3_aa: CASSLIAGVQETQYF; d_call: TRBD2; v_call: TRBV7-9; j_call: TRBJ2-5; clone_size: .
cdr3_nt: TGCGCCAGCACCTTGCGTGGTGGAGACGAAAAACTGTTTTTT; cdr3_aa: CASTLRGGDEKLFF; d_call: .; v_call: TRBV5-1; j_call: TRBJ1-4; clone_size: .
cdr3_nt: TGTGCCAGCGGAGGCCCATCGAACGCCGGGGAGCTGTTTTTT; cdr3_aa: CASGGPSNAGELFF; d_call: .; v_call: TRBV9; j_call: TRBJ2-2; clone_size: few
cdr3_nt: TGTGCCAGCTCACTAAGAAACGGACAGGGTTACAATGAGCAGTTCTTC; cdr3_aa: CASSLRNGQGYNEQFF; d_call: TRBD1; v_call: TRBV18; j_call: TRBJ2-1; clone_size: .
cdr3_nt: TGCGCCAGCAGCCCCAACCTGGCGGGGCAAGAGACCCAGTACTTC; cdr3_aa: CASSPNLAGQETQYF; d_call: .; v_call: TRBV5-1; j_call: TRBJ2-5; clone_size: few
cdr3_nt: TGTGCCAGCAGCCCCCAGGGACTCCTTGGGCCCCAGCATTTT; cdr3_aa: CASSPQGLLGPQHF; d_call: .; v_call: TRBV7-9; j_call: TRBJ1-5; clone_size: .
cdr3_nt: TGTGCCAGTAGTATAGATGCCTCAGGGTACAATGAGCAGTTCTTC; cdr3_aa: CASSIDASGYNEQFF; d_call: .; v_call: TRBV19; j_call: TRBJ2-1; clone_size: few
cdr3_nt: TGTGCCAGCAGTGCAACAGGGGGCACTGAAGCTTTCTTT; cdr3_aa: CASSATGGTEAFF; d_call: TRBD1; v_call: TRBV6-1; j_call: TRBJ1-1; clone_size: .
cdr3_nt: TGCGCCAGCAGCTTGGCCAGAGGCTACCGTAGCACAGATACGCAGTATTTT; cdr3_aa: CASSLARGYRSTDTQYF; d_call: .; v_call: TRBV5-1; j_call: TRBJ2-3; clone_size: few
cdr3_nt: TGCGCCAGCAGCTTAGGGGACAGAAGAATTTCTGGAAACACCATATATTTT; cdr3_aa: CASSLGDRRISGNTIYF; d_call: TRBD1; v_call: TRBV5-1; j_call: TRBJ1-3; clone_size: few
cdr3_nt: TGTGCCAGCAGCAGCTCGACTAGCGGGCGCTACAATGAGCAGTTCTTC; cdr3_aa: CASSSSTSGRYNEQFF; d_call: TRBD2; v_call: TRBV5-4; j_call: TRBJ2-1; clone_size: .
cdr3_nt: TGTGCCACCAGTAACAGGGAAAGCAATCAGCCCCAGCATTTT; cdr3_aa: CATSNRESNQPQHF; d_call: .; v_call: TRBV15; j_call: TRBJ1-5; clone_size: few
cdr3_nt: TGTGCCAGCAGCTCCCCTCCAGATACGCAGTATTTT; cdr3_aa: CASSSPPDTQYF; d_call: .; v_call: TRBV7-9; j_call: TRBJ2-3; clone_size: .